The 14 T cell receptor beta chains reported below all come from one sample, sequenced in a study of immune heterogeneity within non-small cell lung tumors. Each sample used 550 to 650 ng of genomic DNA from bulk tumor tissue. Multiple biopsies spaced far apart were taken from each primary tumor during surgery. Patients with untreated, newly diagnosed non-small cell lung cancer underwent curative surgery. A first 10-cycle multiplex round used 32 V-gene and 13 J-gene primers on TCR beta CDR3. TCRdb ran MiXCR on the multiplex PCR reads and lists one entry per CDR3 protein. This table holds 10,000 to 15,000 distinct CDR3 sequences, around 21% found once. Sequenced material: lung tumor tissue. The receptor source for this set is a man aged 55 to 70 with non-small cell lung cancer.

This clonotype is medium-sized. This sequence joins TRBV28 and TRBJ1-2, with D hard to call. The length of the CDR3 is 17 residues. The V end lost 1 base, the J end lost 0 bases, and 15 bases lay between the germline ends. CDR1 and CDR2 from the germline V gene are MDHEN and SYDVKM. The CDR3 DNA reads as TGTGCCAGCAGTTTATTACACGCTGGGGTTGCTAACTATGGCTACACCTTC. As protein: CASSLLHAGVANYGYTF.

This clonotype was counted a few times. The rearrangement joins TRBV24-1 to TRBJ2-1; possible D gene TRBD2, 7 bases. This CDR3 has 17 amino acids. The germline gives CDR1 KGHDR, CDR2 SFDVKD. V was pared by 4 bases and J by 8 bases, with 23 bases between. This CDR3 is CATSDRRGRERRHEQFF. In DNA, the CDR3 is TGTGCCACCAGTGACCGACGGGGGCGGGAGAGGCGGCATGAGCAGTTCTTC.

This clonotype showed up just once. Germline and junction disagree at one end, which may indicate a read error. The CDR3 region has the DNA TGTGCCATCAGTTCGTTGGGGACTAGCGGGAGTTATGAGCATTTCTTC. This gives the protein CAISSLGTSGSYEHFF. The chain is built from TRBV10-3 and TRBJ2-1; 14 bases fit TRBD2. Germline values: CDR1 ENHRY, CDR2 SYGVKD. The CDR3 runs 16 residues.

This clonotype was recorded many times. The chain links TRBV18 to TRBJ2-3; possibly TRBD1 for D (6 bases). CDR1 and CDR2 (germline): KGHSH, LQKENI. This CDR3 is built from 16 residues. V lost 3 bases, J lost 2 bases, and 15 bases lay in between. CDR3 sequence: CASSPPGTTFTDTQYF. As DNA, the CDR3 is TGTGCCAGCTCACCTCCCGGGACAACCTTCACAGATACGCAGTATTTT.

The chain has TRBV7-9 and TRBJ2-1, with TRBD2 identical over 7 bases. CDR1 SEHNR and CDR2 FQNEAQ come from the germline V gene (reference sequence). Trimming took 1 base from V and 10 from J; bases not matched to a gene: 10. The length of the CDR3 is 15 residues. The CDR3 protein is CASSLVGGGAREQFF. CDR3 nucleotides: TGTGCCAGCAGCTTAGTTGGGGGAGGGGCGCGCGAGCAGTTCTTC.

By sample fraction, this clonotype is large. The chain is built from TRBV5-1 and TRBJ2-2, with D tentatively TRBD1 (5 bases). There are 12 residues in the CDR3. Per the germline V gene, CDR1 is SGHRS and CDR2 is YFSETQ. Deletions cut 4 bases from V and 13 bases from J, with 14 bases between. The chain's CDR3 is CASSPDSQGLFF. Written as DNA, the CDR3 is TGCGCCAGCAGCCCCGACTCCCAGGGGCTGTTTTTT. Together with reference TRBV5-1 and TRBJ2-2, the CDR3 gives the full variable domain: KAGVTQTPRYLIKTRGQQVTLSCSPISGHRSVSWYQQTPGQGLQFLFEYFSETQRNKGNFPGRFSGRQFSNSRSEMNVSTLELGDSALYLCASSPDSQGLFFGEGSRLTVL.

J is TRBJ1-4 and V is TRBV7-2; 9 bases agree with TRBD1. CDR1 is SGHTA and CDR2 is FQGNSA in the germline V gene. Trimming removed 2 bases from V and 8 bases from J; junction bases left unmatched: 3. The CDR3 extends over 14 amino acids. This CDR3 is CASSLPTGGEKLFF. The CDR3 DNA sequence: TGTGCCAGCAGCTTACCGACAGGGGGAGAAAAACTGTTTTTT.

Only one count was recorded for this clonotype. Just one base apart from a much larger clone, this may be a read error. This chain connects TRBV28 to TRBJ1-3; 8 bases are a match to TRBD1. The germline CDR1 and CDR2 sequences are MDHEN and SYDVKM. The J segment lost 5 bases and the V segment lost 6 bases, leaving 6 bases of the junction unmatched. The CDR3 consists of 14 residues. The CDR3 DNA reads TGTGCCAGCAGCCTCAGGGGGCTTCGAAACACCATATATTTT. This sequence encodes CASSLRGLRNTIYF.

Judged by abundance, this clonotype is medium-sized. This sequence joins TRBV28 and TRBJ2-7, with 9 bases aligning to TRBD2. Germline V lookup: CDR1 MDHEN, CDR2 SYDVKM. This CDR3 contains 18 residues. Trimming removed 6 bases from V and 0 bases from J; junction bases left unmatched: 15. This chain's CDR3 is CASSLSLSSGISSYEQYF. DNA for the CDR3: TGTGCCAGCAGCCTTTCCCTATCTAGCGGGATTAGCTCCTACGAGCAGTACTTC.

This clonotype was picked up one time. At one end the junction does not follow the germline gene, possibly because of a read error. The chain carries TRBV6-2 or TRBV6-3 and TRBJ2-5; D possibly corresponds to TRBD2 (6 bases). The end of the DNA fits TRBJ2-1 better, so the J call may be wrong. Germline V CDR1 and CDR2: MNHEY, SVGEGT. The CDR3 totals 14 residues. CDR3 region: CVSSLDGSYNEQFF. CDR3 bases: TGTGTCAGCAGTTTGGACGGGAGTTATAATGAGCAGTTCTTC.

For this clonotype: The CDR3 carries no conserved terminal phenylalanine or tryptophan, so it likely arises from a read error. The chain joins TRBV29-1 to TRBJ2-7, with 14 nucleotides matching TRBD2. The germline V gene encodes CDR1 SQVTM and CDR2 ANQGSEA. Germline trimming cut 4 bases from V and 7 bases from J; bases unmatched to any gene: 6. There are 14 residues in the CDR3. The CDR3 loop reads CSVALGTSGREQYL. CDR3 nucleotide sequence: TGCAGCGTTGCGCTCGGGACTAGCGGGAGAGAGCAGTACCTC.

This clonotype was seen only a few times. The V call is TRBV19, the J call TRBJ1-6; 11 nucleotides match TRBD1. Germline V CDR1 and CDR2: LNHDA, SQIVND (reference sequence). J gave up 7 bases and V 4 bases, and 3 bases lay outside the gene matches. The CDR3 has 15 amino acids. This CDR3 reads CASSRTGGKNSPLHF. CDR3 bases: TGTGCCAGTAGTAGGACAGGGGGCAAGAATTCACCCCTCCACTTT.

Details on this clonotype: A read error may explain this, as a much larger clone is one base away. The chain employs TRBV25-1 and TRBJ1-4; D unresolved. This CDR3 spans 15 amino acids. CDR1 MGHDK and CDR2 SYGVNS come from the germline V gene. CDR3 sequence (DNA): TGTGCCATCAGTGAACCGGGGTTGGCTAATGAAAAACTGTTTTTT. This translates into CAISEPGLANEKLFF.

This clonotype was seen a handful of times. V and J are TRBV7-9 and TRBJ2-1; TRBD2 aligns across 10 bases. The germline gives CDR1 SEHNR, CDR2 FQNEAQ (reference sequence). J was trimmed by 10 bases and V by 4 bases; bases with no gene match: 4. This CDR3 has 13 amino acids. The chain's CDR3 is CASSYRTSGEQFF. CDR3 nucleotide sequence: TGTGCCAGCAGCTACAGGACTAGCGGAGAGCAGTTCTTC.